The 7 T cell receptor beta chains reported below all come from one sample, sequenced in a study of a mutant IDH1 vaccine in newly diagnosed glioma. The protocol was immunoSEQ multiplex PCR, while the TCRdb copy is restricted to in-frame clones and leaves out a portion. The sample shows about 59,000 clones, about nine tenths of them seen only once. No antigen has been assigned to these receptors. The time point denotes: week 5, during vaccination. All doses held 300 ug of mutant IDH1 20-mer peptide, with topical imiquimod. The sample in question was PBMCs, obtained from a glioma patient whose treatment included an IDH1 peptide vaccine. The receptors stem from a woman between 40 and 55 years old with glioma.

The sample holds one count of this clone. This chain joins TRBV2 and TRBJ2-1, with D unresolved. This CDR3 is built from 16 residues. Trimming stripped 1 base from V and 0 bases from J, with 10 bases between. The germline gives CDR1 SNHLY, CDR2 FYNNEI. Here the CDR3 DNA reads TGTGCCAGCAGTGAAGTTGTGTTTAGCTCCTACAATGAGCAGTTCTTC. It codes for CASSEVVFSSYNEQFF.

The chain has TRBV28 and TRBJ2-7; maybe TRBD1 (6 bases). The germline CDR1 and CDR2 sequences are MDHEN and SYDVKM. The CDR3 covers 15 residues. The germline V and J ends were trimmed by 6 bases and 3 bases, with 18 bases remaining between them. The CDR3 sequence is CASRLVRDTHYEQYF. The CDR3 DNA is TGTGCCAGCAGACTGGTTCGGGACACCCACTACGAGCAGTACTTC.

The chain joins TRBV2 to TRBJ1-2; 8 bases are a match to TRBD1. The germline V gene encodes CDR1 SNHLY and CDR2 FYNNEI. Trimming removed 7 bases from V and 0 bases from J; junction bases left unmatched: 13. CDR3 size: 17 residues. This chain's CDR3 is CASNIRGQTAANYGYTF. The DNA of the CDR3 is TGTGCCAGCAATATCAGGGGGCAAACCGCTGCTAACTATGGCTACACCTTC.

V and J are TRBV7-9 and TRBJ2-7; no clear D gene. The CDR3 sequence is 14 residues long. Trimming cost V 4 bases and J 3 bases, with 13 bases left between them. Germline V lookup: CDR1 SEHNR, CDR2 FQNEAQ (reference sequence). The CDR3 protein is CASSSTLDGYEQYF. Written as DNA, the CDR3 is TGTGCCAGCAGCTCGACCTTGGACGGCTACGAGCAGTACTTC.

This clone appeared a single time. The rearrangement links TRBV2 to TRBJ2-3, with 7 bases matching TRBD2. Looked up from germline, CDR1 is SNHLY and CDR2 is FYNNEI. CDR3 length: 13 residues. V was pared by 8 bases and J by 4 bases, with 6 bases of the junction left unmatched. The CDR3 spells CASGREFADTQYF. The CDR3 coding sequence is TGTGCCAGCGGGCGGGAGTTTGCAGATACGCAGTATTTT.

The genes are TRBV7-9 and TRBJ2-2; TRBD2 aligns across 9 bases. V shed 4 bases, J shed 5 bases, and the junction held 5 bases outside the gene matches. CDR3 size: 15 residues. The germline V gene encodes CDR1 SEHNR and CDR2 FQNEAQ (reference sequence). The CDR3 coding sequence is TGTGCCAGCAGCTCGGGGACTAGCTGGACCGGGGAGCTGTTTTTT. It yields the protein CASSSGTSWTGELFF.

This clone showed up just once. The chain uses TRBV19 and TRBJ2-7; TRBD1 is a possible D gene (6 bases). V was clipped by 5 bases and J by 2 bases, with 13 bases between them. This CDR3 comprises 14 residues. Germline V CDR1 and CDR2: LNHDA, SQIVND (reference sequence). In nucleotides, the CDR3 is TGTGCCAGTAGTTCCTGGGACACCGCCTACGAGCAGTACTTC. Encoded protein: CASSSWDTAYEQYF.